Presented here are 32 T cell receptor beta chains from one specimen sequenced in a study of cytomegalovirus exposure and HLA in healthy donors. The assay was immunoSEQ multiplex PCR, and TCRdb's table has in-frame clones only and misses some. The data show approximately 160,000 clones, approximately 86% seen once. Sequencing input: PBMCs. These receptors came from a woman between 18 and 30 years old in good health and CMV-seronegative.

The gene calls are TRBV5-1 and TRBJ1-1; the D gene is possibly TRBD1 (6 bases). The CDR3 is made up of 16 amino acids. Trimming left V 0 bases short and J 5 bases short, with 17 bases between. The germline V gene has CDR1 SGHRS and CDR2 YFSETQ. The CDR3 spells CASSLGVGQGKTEAFF. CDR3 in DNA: TGCGCCAGCAGCTTGGGGGTTGGTCAGGGGAAAACTGAAGCTTTCTTT.

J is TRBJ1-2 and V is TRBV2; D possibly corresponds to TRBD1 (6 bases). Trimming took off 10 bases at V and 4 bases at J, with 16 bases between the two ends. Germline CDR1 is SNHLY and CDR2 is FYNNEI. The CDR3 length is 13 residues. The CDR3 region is CATARGTGYGYTF. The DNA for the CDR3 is TGTGCCACCGCCAGGGGCACTGGCTATGGCTACACCTTC.

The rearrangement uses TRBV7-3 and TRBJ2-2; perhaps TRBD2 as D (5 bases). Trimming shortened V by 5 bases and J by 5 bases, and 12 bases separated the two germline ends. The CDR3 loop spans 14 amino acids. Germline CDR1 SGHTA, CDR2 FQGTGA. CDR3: CASSRQAGTGELFF. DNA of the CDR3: TGTGCCAGCAGCCGCCAGGCGGGTACCGGGGAGCTGTTTTTT.

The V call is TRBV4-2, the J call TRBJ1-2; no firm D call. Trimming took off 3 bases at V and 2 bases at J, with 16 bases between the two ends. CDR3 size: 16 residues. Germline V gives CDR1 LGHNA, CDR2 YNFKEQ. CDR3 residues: CASSHVESLGNYGYTF. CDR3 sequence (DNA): TGTGCCAGCAGCCACGTAGAAAGCCTCGGGAACTATGGCTACACCTTC.

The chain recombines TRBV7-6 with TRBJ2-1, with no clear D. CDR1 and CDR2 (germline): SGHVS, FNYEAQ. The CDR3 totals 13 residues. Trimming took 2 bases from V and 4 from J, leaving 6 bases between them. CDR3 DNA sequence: TGTGCCAGCAGCTTAAGCGTTTACAATGAGCAGTTCTTC. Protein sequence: CASSLSVYNEQFF. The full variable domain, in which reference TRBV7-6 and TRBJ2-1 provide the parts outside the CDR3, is GAGVSQSPRYKVTKRGQDVALRCDPISGHVSLYWYRQALGQGPEFLTYFNYEAQQDKSGLPNDRFSAERPEGSISTLTIQRTEQRDSAMYRCASSLSVYNEQFFGPGTRLTVL.

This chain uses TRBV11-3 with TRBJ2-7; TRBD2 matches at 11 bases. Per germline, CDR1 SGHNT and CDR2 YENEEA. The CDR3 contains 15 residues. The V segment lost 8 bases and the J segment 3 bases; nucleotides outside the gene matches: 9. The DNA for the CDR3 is TGTGCCAGCGCCTCCGGGACTAGCGGCCTCTACGAGCAGTACTTC. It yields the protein CASASGTSGLYEQYF.

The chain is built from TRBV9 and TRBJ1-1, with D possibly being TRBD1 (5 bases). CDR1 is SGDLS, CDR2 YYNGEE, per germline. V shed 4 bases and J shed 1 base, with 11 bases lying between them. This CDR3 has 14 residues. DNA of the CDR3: TGTGCCAGCAGCCCATGGACAAAGAACACTGAAGCTTTCTTT. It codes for CASSPWTKNTEAFF.

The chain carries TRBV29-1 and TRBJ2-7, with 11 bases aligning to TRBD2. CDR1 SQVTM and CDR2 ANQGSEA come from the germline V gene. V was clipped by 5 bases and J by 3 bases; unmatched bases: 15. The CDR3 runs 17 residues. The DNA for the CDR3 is TGCAGCGTTTACGCTAGCGGGGGGCCTGACTACAACTACGAGCAGTACTTC. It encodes CSVYASGGPDYNYEQYF.

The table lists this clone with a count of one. Written as DNA, the CDR3 is TGTGCCAGCAGCTCTGGACAGAGAGGCACTGAAGCTTTCTTT. Protein product: CASSSGQRGTEAFF. The chain uses TRBV5-6 and TRBJ1-1, with TRBD1 as a possible D gene (6 bases). Germline CDR1 and CDR2: SGHDT and YYEEEE. The length of the CDR3 is 14 residues. V lost 3 bases, J lost 4 bases, and 13 bases lay in between.

The CDR3 DNA is TGTGCTAGTGGTTTTAGTCCCAGACCTAGACAGCCCCAGCATTTT. Translating it yields CASGFSPRPRQPQHF. The chain is built from TRBV12-5 and TRBJ1-5; D is ambiguous. Germline loops: CDR1 LGHNT, CDR2 FRNRAP. The CDR3 has 15 residues. Trimming took 3 bases from V and 7 from J, leaving 16 bases between them.

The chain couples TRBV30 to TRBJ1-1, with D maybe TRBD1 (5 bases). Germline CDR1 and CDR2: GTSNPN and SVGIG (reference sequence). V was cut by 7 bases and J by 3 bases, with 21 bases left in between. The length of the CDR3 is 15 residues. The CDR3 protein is CASYRNKKGYTEAFF. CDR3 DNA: TGTGCCTCCTACCGAAACAAGAAGGGGTACACTGAAGCTTTCTTT.

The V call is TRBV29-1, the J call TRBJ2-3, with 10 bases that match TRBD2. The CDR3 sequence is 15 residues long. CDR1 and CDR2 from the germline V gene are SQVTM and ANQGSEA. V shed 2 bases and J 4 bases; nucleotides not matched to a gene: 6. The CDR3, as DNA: TGCAGCGTTGAAACTCTAGCGGGAGACTCAGATACGCAGTATTTT. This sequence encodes CSVETLAGDSDTQYF.

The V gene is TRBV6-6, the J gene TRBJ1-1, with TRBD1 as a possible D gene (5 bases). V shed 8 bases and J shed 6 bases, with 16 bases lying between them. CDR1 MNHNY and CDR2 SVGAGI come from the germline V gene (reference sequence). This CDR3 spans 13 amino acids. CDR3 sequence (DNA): TGTGCCAGCTCGGGACTTCTGCGGGCTGAAGCTTTCTTT. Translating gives CASSGLLRAEAFF.

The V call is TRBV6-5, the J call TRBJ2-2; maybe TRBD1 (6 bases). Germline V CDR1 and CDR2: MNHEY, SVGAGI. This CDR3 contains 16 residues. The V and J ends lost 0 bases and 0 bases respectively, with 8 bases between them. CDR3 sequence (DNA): TGTGCCAGCAGTTACTCTGGGACAACGAACACCGGGGAGCTGTTTTTT. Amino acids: CASSYSGTTNTGELFF.

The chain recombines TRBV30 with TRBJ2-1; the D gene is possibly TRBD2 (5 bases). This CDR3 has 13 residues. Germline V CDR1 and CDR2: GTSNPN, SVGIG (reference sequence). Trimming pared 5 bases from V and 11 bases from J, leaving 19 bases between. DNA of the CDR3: TGTGCCTGGGAACGGGGTTACAACTCTAAGCAGTTCTTC. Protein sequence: CAWERGYNSKQFF.

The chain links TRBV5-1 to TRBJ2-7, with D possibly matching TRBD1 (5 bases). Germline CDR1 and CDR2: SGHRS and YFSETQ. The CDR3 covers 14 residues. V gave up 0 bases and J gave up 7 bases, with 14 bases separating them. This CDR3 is CASSLDRVTAEQYF. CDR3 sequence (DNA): TGCGCCAGCAGCTTGGATAGGGTGACAGCTGAGCAGTACTTC.

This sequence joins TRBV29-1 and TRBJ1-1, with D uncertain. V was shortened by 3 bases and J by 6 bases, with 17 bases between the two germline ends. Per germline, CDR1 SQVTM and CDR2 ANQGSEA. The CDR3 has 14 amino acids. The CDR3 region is CSVETLGLGAEAFF. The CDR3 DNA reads TGCAGCGTTGAGACTCTGGGCCTGGGAGCTGAAGCTTTCTTT.

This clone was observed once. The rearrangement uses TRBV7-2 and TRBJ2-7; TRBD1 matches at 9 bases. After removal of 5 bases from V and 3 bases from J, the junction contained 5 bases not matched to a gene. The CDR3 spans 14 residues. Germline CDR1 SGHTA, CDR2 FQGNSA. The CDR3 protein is CASSGQGSSYEQYF. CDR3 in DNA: TGTGCCAGCAGCGGACAGGGGTCAAGCTACGAGCAGTACTTC.

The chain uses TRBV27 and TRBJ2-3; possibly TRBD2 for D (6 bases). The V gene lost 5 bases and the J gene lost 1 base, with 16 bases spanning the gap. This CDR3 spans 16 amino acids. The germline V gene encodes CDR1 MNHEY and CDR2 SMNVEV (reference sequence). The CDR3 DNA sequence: TGTGCCAGCAGTCTCACTAGCTTCTACCGCACAGATACGCAGTATTTT. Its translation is CASSLTSFYRTDTQYF.

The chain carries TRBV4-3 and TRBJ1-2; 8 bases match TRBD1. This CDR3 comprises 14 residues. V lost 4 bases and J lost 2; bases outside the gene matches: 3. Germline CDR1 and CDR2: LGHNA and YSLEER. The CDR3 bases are TGCGCCAGCAGCCCCGGACAGGGCAACTATGGCTACACCTTC. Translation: CASSPGQGNYGYTF.

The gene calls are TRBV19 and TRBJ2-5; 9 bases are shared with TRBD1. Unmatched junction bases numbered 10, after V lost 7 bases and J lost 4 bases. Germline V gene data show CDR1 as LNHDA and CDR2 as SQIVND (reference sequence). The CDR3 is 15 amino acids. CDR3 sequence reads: CASTETGGLRETQYF. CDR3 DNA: TGTGCCAGTACTGAGACAGGGGGGTTGCGAGAGACCCAGTACTTC.

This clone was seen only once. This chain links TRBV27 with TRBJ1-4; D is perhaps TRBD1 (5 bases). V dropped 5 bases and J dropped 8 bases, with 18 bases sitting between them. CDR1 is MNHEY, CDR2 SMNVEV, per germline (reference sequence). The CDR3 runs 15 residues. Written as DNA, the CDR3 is TGTGCCAGCAGTCCCAAGGGAAGGGGATGGGAAAAACTGTTTTTT. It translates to CASSPKGRGWEKLFF.

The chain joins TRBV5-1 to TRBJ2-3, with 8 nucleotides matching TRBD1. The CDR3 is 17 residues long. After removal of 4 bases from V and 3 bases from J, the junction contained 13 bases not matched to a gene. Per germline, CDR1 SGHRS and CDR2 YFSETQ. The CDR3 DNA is TGCGCCAGCAGCCGAGGGGGCAGGGGGCGCTCAACAGATACGCAGTATTTT. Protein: CASSRGGRGRSTDTQYF.

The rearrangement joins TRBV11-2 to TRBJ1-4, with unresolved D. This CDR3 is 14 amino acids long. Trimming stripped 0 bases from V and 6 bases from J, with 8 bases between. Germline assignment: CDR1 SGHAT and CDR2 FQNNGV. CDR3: CASSLDRRYEKLFF. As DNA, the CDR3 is TGTGCCAGCAGCTTAGATCGCAGGTATGAAAAACTGTTTTTT.

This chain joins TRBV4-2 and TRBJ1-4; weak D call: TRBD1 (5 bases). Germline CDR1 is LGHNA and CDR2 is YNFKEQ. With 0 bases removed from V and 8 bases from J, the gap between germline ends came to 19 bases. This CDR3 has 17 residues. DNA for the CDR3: TGTGCCAGCAGCCAAGAATCGAATAGGGCGAACAGGGAAAAACTGTTTTTT. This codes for CASSQESNRANREKLFF.

The CDR3 spells CATSSSTGGYQPQHF. The CDR3 DNA reads as TGTGCCACCAGCAGTTCTACAGGGGGTTACCAGCCCCAGCATTTT. This chain joins TRBV15 and TRBJ1-5; 8 bases align to TRBD1. CDR3 length: 15 residues. V trimming: 3 bases; J trimming: 7 bases; junction bases outside the gene matches: 8. Germline V gives CDR1 LNHNV, CDR2 YYDKDF (reference sequence).

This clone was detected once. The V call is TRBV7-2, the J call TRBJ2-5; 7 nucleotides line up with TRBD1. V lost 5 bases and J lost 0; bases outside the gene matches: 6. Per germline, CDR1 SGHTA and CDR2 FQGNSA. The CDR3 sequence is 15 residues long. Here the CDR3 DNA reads TGTGCCAGCAGCCCCGGGACAGCCTACCAAGAGACCCAGTACTTC. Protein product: CASSPGTAYQETQYF.

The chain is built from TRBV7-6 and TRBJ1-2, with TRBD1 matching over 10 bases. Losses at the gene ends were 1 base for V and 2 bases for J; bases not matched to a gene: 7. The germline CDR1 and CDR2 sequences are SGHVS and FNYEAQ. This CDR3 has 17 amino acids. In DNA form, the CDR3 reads TGTGCCAGCAGCTTAGGGGACAGGGGATGGGTGAACTATGGCTACACCTTC. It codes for CASSLGDRGWVNYGYTF.

The CDR3 sequence is CASSQGTAITGELFF. For the CDR3, the DNA is TGCGCCAGCAGCCAAGGGACAGCGATCACCGGGGAGCTGTTTTTT. The V gene is TRBV4-1, the J gene TRBJ2-2; tentatively, D is TRBD1 (6 bases). This CDR3 comprises 15 residues. Germline assignment: CDR1 MGHRA and CDR2 YSYEKL. The ends were cut back, 1 base at V and 4 bases at J, with 10 bases in the middle.

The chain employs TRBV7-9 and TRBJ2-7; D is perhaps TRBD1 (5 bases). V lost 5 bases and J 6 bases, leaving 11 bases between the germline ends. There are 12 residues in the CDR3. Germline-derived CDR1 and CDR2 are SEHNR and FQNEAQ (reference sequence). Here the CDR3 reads CASSQDILEQYF. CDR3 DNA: TGTGCCAGCAGCCAGGACATTCTCGAGCAGTACTTC.

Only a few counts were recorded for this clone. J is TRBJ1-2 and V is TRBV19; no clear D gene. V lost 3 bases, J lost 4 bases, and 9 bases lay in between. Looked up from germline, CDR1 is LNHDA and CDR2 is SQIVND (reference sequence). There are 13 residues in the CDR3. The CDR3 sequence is CASSMPGFYGYTF. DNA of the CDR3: TGTGCCAGTAGTATGCCGGGGTTCTATGGCTACACCTTC.

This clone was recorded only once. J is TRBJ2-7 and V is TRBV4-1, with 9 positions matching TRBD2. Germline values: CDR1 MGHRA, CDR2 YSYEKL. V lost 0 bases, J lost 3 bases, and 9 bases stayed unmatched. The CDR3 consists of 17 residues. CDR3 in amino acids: CASSQDTGLAGIYEQYF. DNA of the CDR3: TGCGCCAGCAGCCAAGACACAGGCCTAGCGGGGATCTACGAGCAGTACTTC.